These T cell receptor beta chains were read from a single sample in a study of blood T cell repertoires in COVID-19. Clones were read by immunoSEQ multiplex PCR, and TCRdb kept only the in-frame ones, dropping some. Seen here are some 170,000 clones, approximately 89% observed once, and the top ten hold roughly 6.2%. Sequencing used PBMCs or T cells enriched from blood (not recorded which). All receptors derive from a man aged 40-49 years who had recovered from COVID-19. CDR3s include the opening cysteine and the closing phenylalanine or tryptophan. D genes are given only for firm matches. Clone size is given for some rows only: seen once, a few or many times, or a class if the clone is expanded.

size: few; D: -; V: TRBV19; J: TRBJ1-1; CDR3: CASSHQTSNTEAFF; DNA: TGTGCCAGTAGCCACCAGACTTCGAACACTGAAGCTTTCTTT
size: once; D: -; V: TRBV14; J: TRBJ2-7; CDR3: CASSQFGPGISYEQYF; DNA: TGTGCCAGCAGCCAGTTCGGTCCAGGGATCTCCTACGAGCAGTACTTC
size: -; D: -; V: TRBV5-1; J: TRBJ2-5; CDR3: CASSPKVGYQETQYF; DNA: TGCGCCAGCAGCCCCAAGGTCGGGTACCAAGAGACCCAGTACTTC
size: -; D: TRBD1; V: TRBV7-9; J: TRBJ1-3; CDR3: CASSPKTGSSGNTIYF; DNA: TGTGCCAGCAGCCCGAAGACAGGGAGCTCTGGAAACACCATATATTTT
size: -; D: -; V: TRBV5-1; J: TRBJ2-1; CDR3: CASSLAGMPPFSYNEQFF; DNA: TGCGCCAGCAGCTTGGCCGGGATGCCTCCTTTCTCCTACAATGAGCAGTTCTTC
size: -; D: -; V: TRBV20-1; J: TRBJ2-5; CDR3: CSASSEQWQETQYF; DNA: TGCAGTGCTAGTTCGGAGCAGTGGCAAGAGACCCAGTACTTC
size: -; D: TRBD1; V: TRBV7-9; J: TRBJ1-1; CDR3: CASSLLWTGRSEAFF; DNA: TGTGCCAGCAGCTTACTCTGGACAGGGCGGTCTGAAGCTTTCTTT
size: -; D: TRBD1; V: TRBV11-2; J: TRBJ1-6; CDR3: CASSLGRGAYNSPLHF; DNA: TGTGCCAGCAGCTTAGGCAGGGGGGCCTATAATTCACCCCTCCACTTT
size: -; D: -; V: TRBV19; J: TRBJ1-6; CDR3: CASSIDSQPRFDSPLHF; DNA: TGTGCCAGTAGTATAGACTCACAACCCCGATTTGATTCACCCCTCCACTTT
size: -; D: -; V: TRBV19; J: TRBJ1-4; CDR3: CASSTGGTTNEKLFF; DNA: TGTGCCAGTAGTACCGGGGGTACAACTAATGAAAAACTGTTTTTT
size: -; D: -; V: TRBV5-1; J: TRBJ2-3; CDR3: CASEEGMGPTDTQYF; DNA: TGCGCCAGCGAGGAGGGAATGGGGCCCACAGATACGCAGTATTTT
size: -; D: TRBD2; V: TRBV5-4; J: TRBJ2-1; CDR3: CASSLRTSGNNEQFF; DNA: TGTGCCAGCAGCCTTCGGACTAGCGGCAACAATGAGCAGTTCTTC
size: -; D: TRBD1; V: TRBV5-5; J: TRBJ1-4; CDR3: CASSHSTGENEKLFF; DNA: TGTGCCAGCAGCCACTCGACAGGGGAAAATGAAAAACTGTTTTTT
size: once; D: TRBD2; V: TRBV7-9; J: TRBJ2-1; CDR3: CASVFSTSGNYNEQFF; DNA: TGTGCCAGCGTCTTCTCGACTAGCGGGAACTACAATGAGCAGTTCTTC
size: -; D: -; V: TRBV30; J: TRBJ2-7; CDR3: CAWSVYRGGSGEQYF; DNA: TGTGCCTGGAGCGTCTACAGGGGGGGATCCGGCGAGCAGTACTTC
size: -; D: -; V: TRBV7-9; J: TRBJ1-2; CDR3: CASSPPTGYGYTF; DNA: TGTGCCAGCAGCCCACCGACGGGATATGGCTACACCTTC
size: -; D: TRBD2; V: TRBV19; J: TRBJ2-7; CDR3: CASSIGSGTTYEQYF; DNA: TGTGCCAGTAGTATAGGCAGCGGGACTACCTACGAGCAGTACTTC
size: once; D: -; V: TRBV30; J: TRBJ2-1; CDR3: CAWEGSAGPGLEQFF; DNA: TGTGCCTGGGAGGGATCTGCGGGTCCCGGGCTGGAGCAGTTCTTC
size: -; D: -; V: TRBV30; J: TRBJ2-4; CDR3: CAWAVKGVLAKNIQYF; DNA: TGTGCCTGGGCGGTTAAGGGAGTCCTAGCCAAAAACATTCAGTACTTC
size: -; D: -; V: TRBV5-1; J: TRBJ1-2; CDR3: CASSFGQVGNYGYTF; DNA: TGCGCCAGCAGCTTTGGTCAGGTCGGTAACTATGGCTACACCTTC
size: -; D: -; V: TRBV12-3/TRBV12-4; J: TRBJ1-4; CDR3: CASSLTQHEKLFF; DNA: TGTGCCAGCAGTTTAACACAGCATGAAAAACTGTTTTTT
size: -; D: -; V: TRBV4-2; J: TRBJ2-3; CDR3: CASSQDRSRRGYGTQYF; DNA: TGTGCCAGCAGCCAAGATCGGTCTCGTCGGGGGTATGGTACGCAGTATTTT
size: -; D: TRBD2; V: TRBV28; J: TRBJ2-7; CDR3: CASSNAGGYEQYF; DNA: TGTGCCAGCAGTAACGCGGGAGGCTACGAGCAGTACTTC
size: once; D: -; V: TRBV5-4; J: TRBJ2-7; CDR3: CASSLAAGSRSGEQYF; DNA: TGTGCCAGCAGCTTGGCCGCAGGGTCTAGATCGGGCGAGCAGTACTTC
size: -; D: -; V: TRBV19; J: TRBJ2-6; CDR3: CASSNFGGSTGANVLTF; DNA: TGTGCCAGTAGTAATTTTGGAGGATCTACCGGGGCCAACGTCCTGACTTTC
size: -; D: TRBD1; V: TRBV4-1; J: TRBJ1-1; CDR3: CASSQRTGWVEAFF; DNA: TGCGCCAGCAGCCAGCGGACAGGGTGGGTTGAAGCTTTCTTT
size: -; D: -; V: TRBV15; J: TRBJ1-2; CDR3: CATSRDYSEPGTGYTF; DNA: TGTGCCACCAGCAGAGATTACTCGGAGCCCGGGACAGGCTACACCTTC
size: -; D: -; V: TRBV30; J: TRBJ1-1; CDR3: CAGTGQRSFEAFF; DNA: TGTGCCGGGACTGGACAGAGATCCTTTGAAGCTTTCTTT
size: -; D: TRBD2; V: TRBV5-1; J: TRBJ2-3; CDR3: CASSLWTSGSLSTDTQYF; DNA: TGCGCCAGCAGCTTATGGACTAGCGGGAGTTTGAGCACAGATACGCAGTATTTT
size: -; D: -; V: TRBV30; J: TRBJ1-5; CDR3: CAWSGLQSNQPQHF; DNA: TGTGCCTGGAGTGGGTTACAGTCCAATCAGCCCCAGCATTTT
size: once; D: TRBD2; V: TRBV7-2; J: TRBJ2-1; CDR3: CASSLWGGRGGEQFF; DNA: TGTGCCAGCAGCTTATGGGGCGGGAGGGGTGGTGAGCAGTTCTTC
size: few; D: -; V: TRBV11-2; J: TRBJ2-3; CDR3: CASSLAPLSDTQYF; DNA: TGTGCCAGCAGCTTAGCCCCGTTGTCAGATACGCAGTATTTT
size: -; D: -; V: TRBV10-2; J: TRBJ1-2; CDR3: CASSEGKDRSSYGYTF; DNA: TGCGCCAGCAGTGAAGGAAAGGACAGATCCTCCTATGGCTACACCTTC
size: -; D: -; V: TRBV27; J: TRBJ2-1; CDR3: CASSRIQGTYNEQFF; DNA: TGTGCCAGCAGTCGGATTCAGGGGACCTACAATGAGCAGTTCTTC
size: once; D: TRBD1; V: TRBV19; J: TRBJ1-5; CDR3: CASSPTGGKSNQPQHF; DNA: TGTGCCAGTAGCCCGACAGGGGGCAAGAGCAATCAGCCCCAGCATTTT
size: once; D: TRBD2; V: TRBV19; J: TRBJ2-1; CDR3: CASSMGTSGKVQFF; DNA: TGTGCCAGTAGTATGGGGACTAGCGGGAAAGTACAGTTCTTC
size: -; D: TRBD1; V: TRBV7-6; J: TRBJ2-1; CDR3: CASSLGTGGNEQFF; DNA: TGTGCCAGCAGCTTAGGGACAGGGGGCAATGAGCAGTTCTTC
size: -; D: -; V: TRBV9; J: TRBJ1-5; CDR3: CASSTGQSNQPQHF; DNA: TGTGCCAGCAGTACTGGACAGTCCAATCAGCCCCAGCATTTT
size: -; D: -; V: TRBV29-1; J: TRBJ2-1; CDR3: CSVGTFVCLNEQFF; DNA: TGCAGCGTTGGGACATTTGTCTGCCTCAATGAGCAGTTCTTC
size: -; D: -; V: TRBV2; J: TRBJ2-1; CDR3: CASSVFEQFF; DNA: TGTGCCAGCAGTGTATTTGAGCAGTTCTTC
size: -; D: -; V: TRBV21-1; J: TRBJ1-1; CDR3: CASSRRGQRDTEAFF; DNA: TGTGCCAGCAGCAGACGGGGACAGAGGGACACTGAAGCTTTCTTT
size: -; D: -; V: TRBV28; J: TRBJ1-2; CDR3: CASSTTGLYTF; DNA: TGTGCCAGCAGCACTACAGGGTTATACACCTTC
size: -; D: TRBD1; V: TRBV12-5; J: TRBJ1-3; CDR3: CASGLSGGGNTIYF; DNA: TGTGCTAGTGGTTTGTCAGGGGGTGGAAACACCATATATTTT
size: few; D: TRBD2; V: TRBV30; J: TRBJ2-3; CDR3: CAWSVGAGVGDTQYF; DNA: TGTGCCTGGAGTGTCGGAGCGGGGGTGGGAGATACGCAGTATTTT
size: -; D: TRBD1; V: TRBV27; J: TRBJ1-2; CDR3: CASSERTGPYGYTF; DNA: TGTGCCAGCAGTGAAAGGACAGGACCCTATGGCTACACCTTC
size: -; D: TRBD1; V: TRBV11-2; J: TRBJ1-6; CDR3: CASSHPGQGVRHSPLHF; DNA: TGTGCCAGCAGCCACCCGGGACAGGGGGTTCGTCATTCACCCCTCCACTTT
size: -; D: TRBD2; V: TRBV12-3/TRBV12-4; J: TRBJ2-7; CDR3: CASSPGGEQYF; DNA: TGTGCCAGCAGTCCGGGGGGGGAGCAGTACTTC
size: few; D: -; V: TRBV6-1; J: TRBJ1-2; CDR3: CASSERQSYGYTF; DNA: TGTGCCAGCAGTGAGCGACAGTCCTATGGCTACACCTTC
size: -; D: TRBD1; V: TRBV15; J: TRBJ1-5; CDR3: CATRQGDLASNQPQHF; DNA: TGTGCCACCAGGCAGGGGGATTTAGCTAGCAATCAGCCCCAGCATTTT
size: -; D: -; V: TRBV28; J: TRBJ1-2; CDR3: CASSTGLAYGYTF; DNA: TGTGCCAGCAGCACAGGGTTGGCCTATGGCTACACCTTC
size: -; D: -; V: TRBV21-1; J: TRBJ1-5; CDR3: CASSTTDRGPRQPQHF; DNA: TGTGCCAGCAGCACGACAGACAGGGGCCCAAGGCAGCCCCAGCATTTT
size: -; D: -; V: TRBV15; J: TRBJ2-7; CDR3: CATSRDVSYEQYF; DNA: TGTGCCACCAGCAGAGATGTGTCGTACGAGCAGTACTTC